This passage covers 21 T cell receptor beta chains from one sample sequenced in a study of blood T cell repertoires in COVID-19. Sequenced by immunoSEQ multiplex PCR; TCRdb stores in-frame clones only, minus some. The table records about 210,000 clones, 70% to 90% of them present only once. Sequenced: peripheral blood. The receptor source for this set is a human donor in a cohort sampled during active COVID-19.

The chain is built from TRBV15 and TRBJ2-5; 9 bases are a match to TRBD1. The CDR3 runs 16 residues. Germline trimming cut 0 bases from V and 3 bases from J; bases unmatched to any gene: 5. CDR1 is LNHNV, CDR2 YYDKDF, per germline (reference sequence). The CDR3 DNA reads as TGTGCCACCAGCAGAGATCCTGGGACAGGGAAAGAGACCCAGTACTTC. Translated, it gives CATSRDPGTGKETQYF.

V is TRBV19 and J is TRBJ1-1, with a weak D call TRBD1 (5 bases). CDR1 LNHDA and CDR2 SQIVND come from the germline V gene (reference sequence). V lost 2 bases, J lost 1 base, and 17 bases lay in between. This CDR3 is 17 amino acids long. The chain's CDR3 is CASSIRVTRQKNTEAFF. The DNA for the CDR3 is TGTGCCAGTAGTATACGAGTAACGAGACAGAAGAACACTGAAGCTTTCTTT.

CDR3 in DNA: TGTGCCAGCAGCTTCGACAGGGGGCTGGGCAATGAGCAGTTCTTC. This encodes CASSFDRGLGNEQFF. The chain recombines TRBV7-2 with TRBJ2-1, with 10 bases matching TRBD1. Trimming took 3 bases from V and 6 from J; bases not matched to a gene: 5. The CDR3 consists of 15 residues. Germline V gene sequence: CDR1 SGHTA, CDR2 FQGNSA.

A word on this clone: One end of the junction varies from germline; a read error may be responsible. The chain couples TRBV7-7 to TRBJ2-1, with D possibly matching TRBD2 (7 bases). Per the germline V gene, CDR1 is SSHAT and CDR2 is FNYEAQ (reference sequence). The CDR3 is made up of 15 amino acids. In DNA form, the CDR3 reads TGTGCTAGCAGCTTGGGGGCGGGAGCCTACAATGAGCAGTTCTTC. It codes for CASSLGAGAYNEQFF.

The V and J genes are TRBV30 and TRBJ1-5; 8 nucleotides agree with TRBD1. The CDR3 totals 16 residues. The germline V gene encodes CDR1 GTSNPN and CDR2 SVGIG (reference sequence). The J segment lost 1 base and the V segment lost 3 bases, leaving 8 bases of the junction unmatched. This CDR3 reads CAWRGLRTGSNQPQHF. The CDR3 bases are TGTGCCTGGAGAGGACTACGGACAGGGAGCAATCAGCCCCAGCATTTT.

In this sample, this clone turned up once. At one boundary the junction diverges from the germline segment, which might be a read error. J is TRBJ2-7 and V is TRBV9; 8 bases are a match to TRBD2. Germline CDR1 is SGDLS and CDR2 is YYNGEE. CDR3 length equals 16 residues. CDR3 coding DNA: TGTGCCAGCAGCGTAGGGACGGGAGGGCCCTTCTACGGGCAGTACTTC. It is translated as CASSVGTGGPFYGQYF. Full variable domain (remainder filled in from reference TRBV9 and TRBJ2-7): DSGVTQTPKHLITATGQRVTLRCSPRSGDLSVYWYQQSLDQGLQFLIQYYNGEERAKGNILERFSAQQFPDLHSELNLSSLELGDSALYFCASSVGTGGPFYGQYFGPGTRLTVT.

The chain carries TRBV10-3 and TRBJ2-1; weak D call: TRBD2 (6 bases). CDR1 is ENHRY, CDR2 SYGVKD, per germline. The ends were cut back, 6 bases at V and 8 bases at J, with 14 bases in the middle. The CDR3 totals 13 residues. DNA of the CDR3: TGTGCCATCAGCCGGGAGCGGAGCGATGAGCAGTTCTTC. As protein: CAISRERSDEQFF.

V and J are TRBV19 and TRBJ2-5, with 8 bases matching TRBD1. This CDR3 comprises 15 residues. J was trimmed by 0 bases and V by 5 bases; bases with no gene match: 5. Germline V gene data show CDR1 as LNHDA and CDR2 as SQIVND (reference sequence). The CDR3 coding sequence is TGTGCCAGTAGTCCCCGGACAGGGAACCAAGAGACCCAGTACTTC. Protein: CASSPRTGNQETQYF.

The chain's CDR3 is CASTNTDTQYF. The CDR3 bases are TGTGCCAGCACTAACACAGATACGCAGTATTTT. V is TRBV7-9 and J is TRBJ2-3; D is ambiguous. CDR1 and CDR2 from the germline V gene are SEHNR and FQNEAQ (reference sequence). Trimming removed 7 bases at V and 2 bases at J, with 4 bases between. This CDR3 region has 11 residues.

The J gene is TRBJ1-2, the V gene TRBV19; 10 positions match TRBD1. In germline, CDR1 is LNHDA, CDR2 SQIVND (reference sequence). Losses at the gene ends were 3 bases for V and 4 bases for J; bases not matched to a gene: 5. The CDR3 covers 15 residues. The CDR3 loop reads CASSISGQGGYGYTF. CDR3 sequence (DNA): TGTGCCAGTAGTATCTCCGGACAGGGGGGCTATGGCTACACCTTC.

The chain employs TRBV18 and TRBJ2-1; maybe TRBD2 (6 bases). The CDR3 length is 12 residues. Trimming removed 3 bases from V and 10 bases from J, with 10 bases in between. Per the germline V gene, CDR1 is KGHSH and CDR2 is LQKENI. CDR3 in amino acids: CASSPGSGEQFF. The DNA of the CDR3 is TGTGCCAGCTCACCGGGCAGCGGGGAGCAGTTCTTC. The variable domain in full, with the rest retrieved from reference TRBV18 and TRBJ2-1, is NAGVMQNPRHLVRRRGQEARLRCSPMKGHSHVYWYRQLPEEGLKFMVYLQKENIIDESGMPKERFSAEFPKEGPSILRIQQVVRGDSAAYFCASSPGSGEQFFGPGTRLTVL.

The chain couples TRBV6-6 to TRBJ2-1; 14 nucleotides match TRBD2. The CDR3 has 14 residues. Looked up from germline, CDR1 is MNHNY and CDR2 is SVGAGI (reference sequence). The ends lost 7 bases at V and 7 bases at J; junction bases unmatched: 3. CDR3 loop: CASMTSGGGNEQFF. As DNA, the CDR3 is TGTGCCAGCATGACTAGCGGGGGGGGAAATGAGCAGTTCTTC.

This clone turned up a few times. The chain recombines TRBV19 with TRBJ1-5, with a possible D match to TRBD1 (5 bases). The V gene's germline CDR1 is LNHDA and CDR2 SQIVND (reference sequence). Trimming removed 5 bases at V and 7 bases at J, with 12 bases between. This CDR3 is 13 amino acids long. The CDR3 loop is CASSGGVGQPQHF. CDR3 DNA: TGTGCCAGTAGTGGGGGGGTTGGCCAGCCCCAGCATTTT.

The chain employs TRBV28 and TRBJ2-1, with 13 positions matching TRBD2. J was trimmed by 8 bases and V by 6 bases; bases with no gene match: 7. Germline loops: CDR1 MDHEN, CDR2 SYDVKM. The length of the CDR3 is 15 residues. CDR3 loop: CASSLGLAGVDEQFF. For the CDR3, the DNA is TGTGCCAGCAGCCTCGGACTAGCGGGGGTGGATGAGCAGTTCTTC.

The chain joins TRBV9 to TRBJ1-5; TRBD1 is a possible D gene (6 bases). Germline V gene sequence: CDR1 SGDLS, CDR2 YYNGEE. This CDR3 contains 17 residues. The V and J ends lost 0 bases and 0 bases respectively, with 13 bases between them. The CDR3 spells CASSVVVGQFSNQPQHF. The CDR3 DNA sequence: TGTGCCAGCAGCGTAGTGGTTGGACAGTTTAGCAATCAGCCCCAGCATTTT.

The chain joins TRBV7-9 to TRBJ2-3; the match to TRBD2 covers 7 bases. Germline V gene sequence: CDR1 SEHNR, CDR2 FQNEAQ (reference sequence). J was trimmed by 0 bases and V by 3 bases; bases with no gene match: 6. This CDR3 region has 16 residues. The CDR3 bases are TGTGCCAGCAGCTTCGGTAATAGCGGGAGCACAGATACGCAGTATTTT. Protein product: CASSFGNSGSTDTQYF.

This sequence joins TRBV29-1 and TRBJ1-2; D may be TRBD1 (6 bases). The CDR3 extends over 13 amino acids. The germline V gene encodes CDR1 SQVTM and CDR2 ANQGSEA. Trimming stripped 3 bases from V and 1 base from J, with 9 bases between. Here the CDR3 reads CSVEAGVNYGYTF. The CDR3 DNA follows: TGCAGCGTTGAGGCAGGGGTTAACTATGGCTACACCTTC.

This clone has just a few counts. The chain joins TRBV29-1 to TRBJ2-5, with a possible D match to TRBD1 (6 bases). The CDR3 extends over 14 amino acids. V was clipped by 6 bases and J by 1 base, with 15 bases between them. CDR1 and CDR2 from the germline V gene are SQVTM and ANQGSEA. The CDR3, as DNA: TGCAGCGTCGAATTCTCAGGGGCCCAAGAGACCCAGTACTTC. Its translation is CSVEFSGAQETQYF.

Only a few counts were recorded for this clone. The germline gene is not matched at one end of the junction; a read error may be the cause. This rearrangement joins TRBV7-7 to TRBJ2-1, with 9 positions matching TRBD2. CDR1 is SSHAT and CDR2 is FNYEAQ in the germline V gene (reference sequence). The CDR3 consists of 12 residues. The CDR3 nucleotides read TGTGCTAGCAGCCTTAGCGGGGGCCCTCAGTTCTTC. It codes for CASSLSGGPQFF.

The gene calls are TRBV28 and TRBJ1-2, with 10 positions matching TRBD1. J lost 5 bases, V lost 5 bases, and 5 bases had no gene match. CDR1 is MDHEN, CDR2 SYDVKM, per germline. This CDR3 comprises 14 residues. CDR3 bases: TGTGCCAGCAGTGGGACAGGGGAATGGTATGGCTACACCTTC. It encodes CASSGTGEWYGYTF.

The chain combines TRBV3-1 (or the pseudogene TRBV3-2) with TRBJ2-7; perhaps TRBD1 as D (8 bases). With 4 bases removed from V and 3 bases from J, the gap between germline ends came to 16 bases. This CDR3 contains 15 residues. The germline V gene encodes CDR1 LGHDT and CDR2 YNNKEL (reference sequence). This chain's CDR3 is CASSRITGGGYEQYF. Written as DNA, the CDR3 is TGTGCCAGCAGCCGCATAACAGGGGGGGGCTACGAGCAGTACTTC.